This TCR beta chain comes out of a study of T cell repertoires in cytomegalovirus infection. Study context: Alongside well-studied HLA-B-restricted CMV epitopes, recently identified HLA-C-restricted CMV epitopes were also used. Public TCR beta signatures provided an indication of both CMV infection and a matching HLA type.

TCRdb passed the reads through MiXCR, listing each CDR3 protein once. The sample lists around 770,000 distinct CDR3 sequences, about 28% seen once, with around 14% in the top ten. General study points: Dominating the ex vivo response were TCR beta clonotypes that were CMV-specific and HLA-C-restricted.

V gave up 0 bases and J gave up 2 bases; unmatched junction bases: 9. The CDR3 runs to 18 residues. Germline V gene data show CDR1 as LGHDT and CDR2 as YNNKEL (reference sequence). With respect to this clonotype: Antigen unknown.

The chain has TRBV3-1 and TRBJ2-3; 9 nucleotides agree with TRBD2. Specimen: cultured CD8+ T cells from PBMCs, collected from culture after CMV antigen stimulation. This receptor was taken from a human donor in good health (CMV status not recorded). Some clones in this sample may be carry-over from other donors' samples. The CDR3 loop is CASSQDTLAGTFTDTQYF. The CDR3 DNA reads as TGTGCCAGCAGCCAAGATACTCTAGCGGGGACGTTCACAGATACGCAGTATTTT.